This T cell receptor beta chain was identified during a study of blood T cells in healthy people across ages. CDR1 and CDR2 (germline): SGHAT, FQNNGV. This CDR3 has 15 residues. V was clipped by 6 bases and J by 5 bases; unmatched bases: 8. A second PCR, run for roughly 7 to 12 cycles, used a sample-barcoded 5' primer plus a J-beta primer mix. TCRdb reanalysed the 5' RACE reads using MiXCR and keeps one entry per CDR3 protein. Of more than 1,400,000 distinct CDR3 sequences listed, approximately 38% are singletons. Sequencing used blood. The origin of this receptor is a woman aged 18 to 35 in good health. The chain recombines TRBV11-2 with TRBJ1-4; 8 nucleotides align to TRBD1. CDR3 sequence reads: CASSRQGQNNEKLFF. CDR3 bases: TGTGCCAGCAGTCGACAGGGGCAGAACAATGAAAAACTGTTTTTT.